These 7 T cell receptor beta chains originate from one sample sequenced in a study of T cell repertoires in cytomegalovirus infection. TCRdb passed the reads through MiXCR, listing each CDR3 protein once. The sample consists of 500,000 or so distinct CDR3 sequences, about 15% of them appearing once. Sequencing was carried out using CD8+ T cells from PBMCs. Source of these receptors: a human donor in good health (CMV status not recorded). Some clones in this sample may be carry-over from other donors' samples.

At least ten counts were recorded for this clonotype. The chain recombines TRBV7-6 with TRBJ2-2; TRBD2 agrees at 10 bases. Germline CDR1 is SGHVS and CDR2 is FNYEAQ. The V gene end was trimmed by 1 base and the J gene end by 0 bases; junction bases not matched to a gene: 2. The CDR3 sequence is 17 residues long. CDR3 amino acids: CASSLGLAGANTGELFF. As DNA, the CDR3 is TGTGCCAGCAGCTTAGGTCTAGCGGGAGCGAACACCGGGGAGCTGTTTTTT.

This clonotype was seen at least ten times. The chain links TRBV7-6 to TRBJ2-2; 9 bases fit TRBD1. With 2 bases clipped from V and 4 bases from J, the junction kept 8 bases outside the gene matches. The germline CDR1 and CDR2 sequences are SGHVS and FNYEAQ. The CDR3 contains 17 residues. CDR3 DNA sequence: TGTGCCAGCAGCTTAAAAATGGGGACAGGGATCACCGGGGAGCTGTTTTTT. Translated, it gives CASSLKMGTGITGELFF.

The V call is TRBV29-1, the J call TRBJ2-2, with TRBD2 as a possible D gene (7 bases). The CDR3 has 16 amino acids. Germline V lookup: CDR1 SQVTM, CDR2 ANQGSEA. V dropped 0 bases and J dropped 7 bases, with 18 bases sitting between them. In DNA form, the CDR3 reads TGCAGCGTTGAAGATTGGGACGGGGGCGGGGGCGGGGAGCTGTTTTTT. It yields the protein CSVEDWDGGGGGELFF.

This sequence joins TRBV9 and TRBJ2-3, with no clear D. The CDR3 is 16 amino acids. CDR1 is SGDLS, CDR2 YYNGEE, per germline. V lost 5 bases and J 0 bases, leaving 16 bases between the germline ends. CDR3 residues: CASRPNTGPSTDTQYF. The CDR3 DNA sequence: TGTGCCAGCAGACCAAATACGGGTCCTAGCACAGATACGCAGTATTTT.

The CDR3 here is CASSSTGGGYTF. CDR3 bases: TGTGCCAGCAGCTCGACAGGGGGTGGCTACACCTTC. The V gene is TRBV7-9, the J gene TRBJ1-2; 9 bases map to TRBD1. The V and J ends lost 4 bases and 7 bases, in that order; junction bases with no gene match: 1. Per germline, CDR1 SEHNR and CDR2 FQNEAQ (reference sequence). This CDR3 comprises 12 residues.

The chain combines TRBV2 with TRBJ2-1; TRBD2 aligns across 9 bases. The CDR3 runs to 12 residues. J gave up 9 bases and V 7 bases, and 4 bases lay outside the gene matches. CDR1 is SNHLY, CDR2 FYNNEI, per germline. CDR3 amino acids: CASMGLAGEQFF. CDR3 nucleotide sequence: TGTGCCAGCATGGGACTAGCCGGTGAGCAGTTCTTC.

The chain carries TRBV9 and TRBJ2-4; TRBD1 or TRBD2 may be the D gene (5 bases each). Germline CDR1 is SGDLS and CDR2 is YYNGEE. Trimming stripped 0 bases from V and 4 bases from J, with 8 bases between. This CDR3 has 14 amino acids. The CDR3 DNA follows: TGTGCCAGCAGCGTAGCTGGGGGAAAAAACATTCAGTACTTC. Translation: CASSVAGGKNIQYF.